The clone carrying this T cell receptor (beta chain) was detected only once. The data were obtained in a study of blood T cell repertoires in COVID-19. As for the study in general: From the United States, Italy and Spain came samples of acute and convalescent COVID-19. T cells, B-cell-depleted T cells, or PBMCs supplied cDNA or gDNA.

Original processing methods: Using reference gene primer amplification, nucleated cell counts were estimated. TCRdb keeps only in-frame clones here, not all; method: immunoSEQ multiplex PCR. From that table come the V and J calls and clone size; the DNA was used to work out D and trimming. The top ten clones hold around 1.8% of a sample with fewer than 250,000 clones, approximately 84% of them seen once. Trimming took off 6 bases at V and 8 bases at J, with 14 bases between the two ends. The V gene's germline CDR1 is LNHDA and CDR2 SQIVND (reference sequence). The CDR3 covers 14 residues. The chain employs TRBV19 and TRBJ1-6; D not resolved. This receptor was identified in a woman of 80 years or more with acute or convalescent COVID-19. Sample: peripheral blood. The CDR3 protein is CASSAGILDSPLHF. The CDR3 coding sequence is TGTGCCAGTAGCGCAGGCATTTTGGATTCACCCCTCCACTTT.